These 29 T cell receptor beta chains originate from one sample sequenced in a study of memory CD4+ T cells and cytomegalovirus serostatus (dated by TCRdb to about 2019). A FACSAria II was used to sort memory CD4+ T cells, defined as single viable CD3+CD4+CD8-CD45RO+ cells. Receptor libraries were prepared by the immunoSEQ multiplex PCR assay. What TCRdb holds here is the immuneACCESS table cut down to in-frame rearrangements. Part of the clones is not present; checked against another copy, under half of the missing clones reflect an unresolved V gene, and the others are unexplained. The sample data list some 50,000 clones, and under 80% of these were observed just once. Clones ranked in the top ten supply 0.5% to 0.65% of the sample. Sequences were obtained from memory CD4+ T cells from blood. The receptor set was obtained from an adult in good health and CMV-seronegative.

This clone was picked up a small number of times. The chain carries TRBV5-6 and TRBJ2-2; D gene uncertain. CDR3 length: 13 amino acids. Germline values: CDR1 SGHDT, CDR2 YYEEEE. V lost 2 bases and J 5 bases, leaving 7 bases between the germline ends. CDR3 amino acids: CASSFTSTGELFF. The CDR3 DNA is TGTGCCAGCAGCTTTACGTCAACCGGGGAGCTGTTTTTT. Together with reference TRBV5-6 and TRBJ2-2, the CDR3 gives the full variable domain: DAGVTQSPTHLIKTRGQQVTLRCSPKSGHDTVSWYQQALGQGPQFIFQYYEEEERQRGNFPDRFSGHQFPNYSSELNVNALLLGDSALYLCASSFTSTGELFFGEGSRLTVL.

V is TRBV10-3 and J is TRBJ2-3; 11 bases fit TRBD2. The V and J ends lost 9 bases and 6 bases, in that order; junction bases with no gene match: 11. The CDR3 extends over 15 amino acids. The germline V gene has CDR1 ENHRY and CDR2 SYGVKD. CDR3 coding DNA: TGTGCCATATCGGCTAGCGGGGGGCCTTCCGATACGCAGTATTTT. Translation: CAISASGGPSDTQYF.

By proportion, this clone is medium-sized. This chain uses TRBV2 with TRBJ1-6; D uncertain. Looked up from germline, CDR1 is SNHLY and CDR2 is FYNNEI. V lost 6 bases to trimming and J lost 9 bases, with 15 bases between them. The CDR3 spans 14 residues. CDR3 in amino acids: CASRDGGLSSPLHF. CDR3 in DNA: TGTGCCAGCAGGGACGGAGGATTGAGTTCACCCCTCCACTTT.

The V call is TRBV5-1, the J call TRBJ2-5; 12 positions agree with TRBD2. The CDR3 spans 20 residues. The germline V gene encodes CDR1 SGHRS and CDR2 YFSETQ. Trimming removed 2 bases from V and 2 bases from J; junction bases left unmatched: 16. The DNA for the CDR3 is TGCGCCAGCAGCTTAACCGATAGGACTAGCGGGGCACCCCTACAAGAGACCCAGTACTTC. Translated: CASSLTDRTSGAPLQETQYF.

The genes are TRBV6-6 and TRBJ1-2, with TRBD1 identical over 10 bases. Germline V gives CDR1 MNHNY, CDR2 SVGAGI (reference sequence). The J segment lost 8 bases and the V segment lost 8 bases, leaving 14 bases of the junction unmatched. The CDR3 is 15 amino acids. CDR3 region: CASHYSGTGEGGYTF. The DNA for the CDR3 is TGTGCCAGCCACTACTCCGGGACAGGGGAGGGCGGCTACACCTTC.

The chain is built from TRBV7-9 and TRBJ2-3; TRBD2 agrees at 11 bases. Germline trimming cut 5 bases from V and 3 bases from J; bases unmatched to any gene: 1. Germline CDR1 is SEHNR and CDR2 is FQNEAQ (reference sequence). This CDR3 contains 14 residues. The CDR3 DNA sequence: TGTGCCAGCAGCCCTAGCGGGGGGACAGATACGCAGTATTTT. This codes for CASSPSGGTDTQYF.

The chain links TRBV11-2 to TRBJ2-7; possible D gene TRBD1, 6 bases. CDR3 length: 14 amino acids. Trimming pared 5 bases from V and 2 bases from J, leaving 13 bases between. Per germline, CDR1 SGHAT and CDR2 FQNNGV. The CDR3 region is CASSPGTRAYEQYF. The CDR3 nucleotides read TGTGCCAGCAGCCCCGGGACACGAGCCTACGAGCAGTACTTC. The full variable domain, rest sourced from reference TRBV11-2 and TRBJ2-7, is EAGVAQSPRYKIIEKRQSVAFWCNPISGHATLYWYQQILGQGPKLLIQFQNNGVVDDSQLPKDRFSAERLKGVDSTLKIQPAKLEDSAVYLCASSPGTRAYEQYFGPGTRLTVT.

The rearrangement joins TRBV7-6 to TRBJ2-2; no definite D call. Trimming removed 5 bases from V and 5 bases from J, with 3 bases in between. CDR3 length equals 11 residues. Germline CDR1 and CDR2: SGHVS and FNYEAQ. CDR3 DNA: TGTGCCAGCAGCCATACCGGGGAGCTGTTTTTT. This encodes CASSHTGELFF.

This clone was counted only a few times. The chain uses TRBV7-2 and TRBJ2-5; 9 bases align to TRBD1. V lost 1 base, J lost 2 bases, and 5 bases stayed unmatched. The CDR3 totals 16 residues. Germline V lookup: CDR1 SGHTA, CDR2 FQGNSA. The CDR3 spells CASSLVDRGLQETQYF. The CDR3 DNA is TGTGCCAGCAGCTTAGTAGACAGGGGGTTACAAGAGACCCAGTACTTC.

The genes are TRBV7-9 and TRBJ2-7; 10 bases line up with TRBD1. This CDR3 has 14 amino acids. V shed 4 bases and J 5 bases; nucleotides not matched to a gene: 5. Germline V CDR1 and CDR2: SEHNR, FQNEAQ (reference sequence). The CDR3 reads CASSSLTGGDEQYF. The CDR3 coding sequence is TGTGCCAGCAGCTCATTGACAGGGGGCGACGAGCAGTACTTC.

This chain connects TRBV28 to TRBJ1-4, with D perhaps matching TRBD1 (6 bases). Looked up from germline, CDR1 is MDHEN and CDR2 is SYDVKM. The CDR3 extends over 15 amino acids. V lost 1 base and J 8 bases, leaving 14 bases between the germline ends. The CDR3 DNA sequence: TGTGCCAGCAGTTTATCGGAGGGGGGAGGGGAAAAACTGTTTTTT. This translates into CASSLSEGGGEKLFF.

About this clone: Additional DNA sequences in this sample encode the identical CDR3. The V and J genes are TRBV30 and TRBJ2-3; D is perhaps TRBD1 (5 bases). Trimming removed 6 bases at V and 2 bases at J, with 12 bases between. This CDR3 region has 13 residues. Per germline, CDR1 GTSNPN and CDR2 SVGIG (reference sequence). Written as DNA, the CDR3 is TGTGCCTGTTTAAAGGGGTCCACAGATACGCAGTATTTT. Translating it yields CACLKGSTDTQYF.

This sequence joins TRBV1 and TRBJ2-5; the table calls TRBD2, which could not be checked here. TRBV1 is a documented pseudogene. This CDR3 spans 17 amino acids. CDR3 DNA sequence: TGCACCAGCAGCCAAGCACTAGCGGGGGTTGTCCAAGAGACCCAGTACTTC. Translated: CTSSQALAGVVQETQYF.

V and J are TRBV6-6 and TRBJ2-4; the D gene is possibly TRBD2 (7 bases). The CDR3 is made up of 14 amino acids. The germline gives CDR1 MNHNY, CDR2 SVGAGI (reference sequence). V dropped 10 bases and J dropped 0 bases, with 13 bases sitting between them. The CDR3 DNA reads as TGTGCCACAACGGCGGGGGCAGCCAAAAACATTCAGTACTTC. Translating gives CATTAGAAKNIQYF.

The CDR3 loop reads CASRAGTVNTGELFF. The CDR3 DNA reads TGTGCCAGCAGGGCAGGGACAGTTAACACCGGGGAGCTGTTTTTT. J is TRBJ2-2 and V is TRBV2; TRBD1 aligns across 7 bases. Germline CDR1 is SNHLY and CDR2 is FYNNEI. CDR3 size: 15 residues. V shed 6 bases and J 2 bases; nucleotides not matched to a gene: 6.

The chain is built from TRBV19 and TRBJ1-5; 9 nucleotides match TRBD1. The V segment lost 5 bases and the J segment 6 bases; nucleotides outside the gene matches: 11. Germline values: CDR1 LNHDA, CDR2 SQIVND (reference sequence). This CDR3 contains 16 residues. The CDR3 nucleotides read TGTGCCAGTAGTTTCATTGGGACAGGGTCAAGTCAGCCCCAGCATTTT. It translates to CASSFIGTGSSQPQHF.

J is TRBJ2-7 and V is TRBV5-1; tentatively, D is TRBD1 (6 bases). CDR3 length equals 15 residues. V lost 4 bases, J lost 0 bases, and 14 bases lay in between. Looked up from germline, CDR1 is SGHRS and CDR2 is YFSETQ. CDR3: CASSIYRVSSYEQYF. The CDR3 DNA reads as TGCGCCAGCAGCATATACAGGGTGTCCTCCTACGAGCAGTACTTC.

The CDR3 region is CASSPRVHTEAFF. CDR3 in DNA: TGTGCCAGCAGTCCCAGGGTTCACACTGAAGCTTTCTTT. V is TRBV27 and J is TRBJ1-1; D perhaps matches TRBD1 (5 bases). The CDR3 loop spans 13 amino acids. Germline V lookup: CDR1 MNHEY, CDR2 SMNVEV (reference sequence). Trimming took off 5 bases at V and 3 bases at J, with 10 bases between the two ends.

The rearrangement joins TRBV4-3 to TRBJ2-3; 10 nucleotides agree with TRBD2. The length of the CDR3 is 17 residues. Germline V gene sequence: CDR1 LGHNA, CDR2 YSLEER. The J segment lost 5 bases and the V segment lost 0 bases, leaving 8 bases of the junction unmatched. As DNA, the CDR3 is TGCGCCAGCAGCCAAGATTCCAGCGGGGGGGCGAAAGATACGCAGTATTTT. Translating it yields CASSQDSSGGAKDTQYF.

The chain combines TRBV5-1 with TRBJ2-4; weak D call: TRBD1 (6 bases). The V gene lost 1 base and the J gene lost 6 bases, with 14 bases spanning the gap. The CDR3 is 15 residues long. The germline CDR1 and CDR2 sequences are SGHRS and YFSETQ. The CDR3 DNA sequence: TGCGCCAGCAGCTTGAGGCAGGGGACGGGAAACATTCAGTACTTC. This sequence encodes CASSLRQGTGNIQYF. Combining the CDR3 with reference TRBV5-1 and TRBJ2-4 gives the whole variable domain KAGVTQTPRYLIKTRGQQVTLSCSPISGHRSVSWYQQTPGQGLQFLFEYFSETQRNKGNFPGRFSGRQFSNSRSEMNVSTLELGDSALYLCASSLRQGTGNIQYFGAGTRLSVL.

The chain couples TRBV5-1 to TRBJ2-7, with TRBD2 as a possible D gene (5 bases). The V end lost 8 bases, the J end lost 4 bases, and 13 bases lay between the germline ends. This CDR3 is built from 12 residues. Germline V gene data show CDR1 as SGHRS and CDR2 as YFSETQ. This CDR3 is CARTGFTYEQYF. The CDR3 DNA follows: TGCGCCAGGACGGGATTCACGTACGAGCAGTACTTC.

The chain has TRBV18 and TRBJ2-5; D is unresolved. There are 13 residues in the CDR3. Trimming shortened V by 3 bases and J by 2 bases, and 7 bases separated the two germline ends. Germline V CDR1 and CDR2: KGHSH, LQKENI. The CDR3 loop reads CASSPPPQETQYF. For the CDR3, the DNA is TGTGCCAGCTCACCCCCACCACAAGAGACCCAGTACTTC.

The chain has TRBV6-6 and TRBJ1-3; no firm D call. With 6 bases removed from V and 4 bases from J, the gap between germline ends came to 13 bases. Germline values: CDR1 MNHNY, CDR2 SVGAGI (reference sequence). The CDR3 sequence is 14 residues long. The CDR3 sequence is CASSRALQGNTIYF. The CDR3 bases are TGTGCCAGCAGCCGGGCACTCCAGGGAAACACCATATATTTT.

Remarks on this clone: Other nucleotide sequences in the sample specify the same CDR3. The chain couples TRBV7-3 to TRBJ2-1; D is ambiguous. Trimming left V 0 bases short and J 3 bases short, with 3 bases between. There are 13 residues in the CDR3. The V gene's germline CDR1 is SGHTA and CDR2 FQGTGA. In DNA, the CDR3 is TGTGCCAGCAGCTTAACTAGCTACAATGAGCAGTTCTTC. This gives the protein CASSLTSYNEQFF.

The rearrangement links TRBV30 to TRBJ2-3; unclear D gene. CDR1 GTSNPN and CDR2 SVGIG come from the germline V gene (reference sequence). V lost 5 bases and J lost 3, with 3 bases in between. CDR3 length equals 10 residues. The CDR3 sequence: CAWGTDTQYF. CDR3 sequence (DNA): TGTGCCTGGGGGACAGATACGCAGTATTTT.

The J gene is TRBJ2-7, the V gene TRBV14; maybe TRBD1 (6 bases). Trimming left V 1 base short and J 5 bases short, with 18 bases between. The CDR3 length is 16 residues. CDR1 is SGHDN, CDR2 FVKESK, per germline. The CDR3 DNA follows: TGTGCCAGCAGCCAAGCATGGGGCAGGGGCCCGGACGAGCAGTACTTC. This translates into CASSQAWGRGPDEQYF.

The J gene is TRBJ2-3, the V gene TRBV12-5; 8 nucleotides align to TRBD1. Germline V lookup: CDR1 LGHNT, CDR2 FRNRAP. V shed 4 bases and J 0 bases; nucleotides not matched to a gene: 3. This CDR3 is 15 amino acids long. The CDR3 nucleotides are TGTGCTAGTGGTTCCTGGACAGGGAGCACAGATACGCAGTATTTT. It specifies CASGSWTGSTDTQYF.

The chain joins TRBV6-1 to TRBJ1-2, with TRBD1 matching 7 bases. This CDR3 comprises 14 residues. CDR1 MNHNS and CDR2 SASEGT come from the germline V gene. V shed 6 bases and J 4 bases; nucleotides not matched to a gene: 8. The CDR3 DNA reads TGTGCCAGCAGGACGACTACAGGGGCCTATGGCTACACCTTC. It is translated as CASRTTTGAYGYTF.

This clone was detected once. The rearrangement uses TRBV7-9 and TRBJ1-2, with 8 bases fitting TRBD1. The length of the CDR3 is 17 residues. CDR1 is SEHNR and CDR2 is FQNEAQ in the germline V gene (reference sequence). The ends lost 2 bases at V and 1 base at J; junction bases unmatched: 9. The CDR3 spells CASSLPDVGQVNYGYTF. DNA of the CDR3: TGTGCCAGCAGCTTACCCGATGTGGGACAGGTTAACTATGGCTACACCTTC.